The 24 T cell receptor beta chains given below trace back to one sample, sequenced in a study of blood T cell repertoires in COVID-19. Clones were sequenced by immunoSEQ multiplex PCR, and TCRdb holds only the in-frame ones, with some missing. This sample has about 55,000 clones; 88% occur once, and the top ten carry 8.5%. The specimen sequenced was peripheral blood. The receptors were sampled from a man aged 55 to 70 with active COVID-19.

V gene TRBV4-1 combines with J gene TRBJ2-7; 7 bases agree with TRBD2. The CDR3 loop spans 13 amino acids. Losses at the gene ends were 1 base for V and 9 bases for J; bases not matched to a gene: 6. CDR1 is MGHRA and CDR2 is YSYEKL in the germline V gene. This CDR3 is CASSQGSGGGQYF. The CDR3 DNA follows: TGCGCCAGCAGCCAAGGTTCGGGGGGAGGGCAGTACTTC.

CDR3: CASSVGTGIREKLFF. The CDR3 region has the DNA TGTGCCAGCAGCGTCGGGACAGGGATTCGAGAAAAACTGTTTTTT. The rearrangement uses TRBV7-8 and TRBJ1-4, with TRBD1 matching over 9 bases. This CDR3 comprises 15 residues. Germline loops: CDR1 SGHVS, CDR2 FQNEAQ. V lost 5 bases, J lost 8 bases, and 9 bases stayed unmatched.

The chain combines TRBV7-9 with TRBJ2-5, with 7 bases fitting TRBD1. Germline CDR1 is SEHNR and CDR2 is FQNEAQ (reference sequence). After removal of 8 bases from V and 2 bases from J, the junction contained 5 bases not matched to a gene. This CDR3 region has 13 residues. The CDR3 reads CASSGTAQETQYF. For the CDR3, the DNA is TGTGCCAGCTCCGGGACAGCGCAAGAGACCCAGTACTTC.

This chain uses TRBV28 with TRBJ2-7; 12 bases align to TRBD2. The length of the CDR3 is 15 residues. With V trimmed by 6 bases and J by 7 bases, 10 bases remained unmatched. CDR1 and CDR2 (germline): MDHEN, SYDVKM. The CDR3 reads CASSATSGRIREQYF. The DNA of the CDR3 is TGTGCCAGCAGCGCTACTAGCGGGAGGATACGGGAGCAGTACTTC. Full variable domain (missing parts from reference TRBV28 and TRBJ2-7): DVKVTQSSRYLVKRTGEKVFLECVQDMDHENMFWYRQDPGLGLRLIYFSYDVKMKEKGDIPEGYSVSREKKERFSLILESASTNQTSMYLCASSATSGRIREQYFGPGTRLTVT.

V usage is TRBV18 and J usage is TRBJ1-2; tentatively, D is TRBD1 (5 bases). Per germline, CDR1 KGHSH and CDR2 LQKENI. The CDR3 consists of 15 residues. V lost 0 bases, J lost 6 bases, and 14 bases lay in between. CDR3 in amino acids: CASSPPVREGHGYTF. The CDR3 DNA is TGTGCCAGCTCACCACCGGTCAGGGAAGGACATGGCTACACCTTC.

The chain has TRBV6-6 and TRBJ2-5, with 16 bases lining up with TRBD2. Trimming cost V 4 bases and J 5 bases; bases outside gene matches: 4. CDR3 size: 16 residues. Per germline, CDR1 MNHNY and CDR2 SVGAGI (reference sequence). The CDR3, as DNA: TGTGCCAGCAGTTCGGGACTAGCGGGAGGGGGGGAGACCCAGTACTTC. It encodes CASSSGLAGGGETQYF.

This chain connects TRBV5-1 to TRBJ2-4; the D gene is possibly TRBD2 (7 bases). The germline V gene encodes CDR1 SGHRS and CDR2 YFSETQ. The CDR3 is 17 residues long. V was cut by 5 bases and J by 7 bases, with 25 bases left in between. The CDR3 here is CASRRGGIGLGGNIQYF. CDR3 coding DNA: TGCGCCAGCAGAAGGGGTGGGATAGGACTAGGGGGTAACATTCAGTACTTC.

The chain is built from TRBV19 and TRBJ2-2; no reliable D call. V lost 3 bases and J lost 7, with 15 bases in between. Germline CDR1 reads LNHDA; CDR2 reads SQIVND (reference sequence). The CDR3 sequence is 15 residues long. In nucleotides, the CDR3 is TGTGCCAGTAGTATTCAAAGACGAGGCGGCGGGGAGCTGTTTTTT. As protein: CASSIQRRGGGELFF.

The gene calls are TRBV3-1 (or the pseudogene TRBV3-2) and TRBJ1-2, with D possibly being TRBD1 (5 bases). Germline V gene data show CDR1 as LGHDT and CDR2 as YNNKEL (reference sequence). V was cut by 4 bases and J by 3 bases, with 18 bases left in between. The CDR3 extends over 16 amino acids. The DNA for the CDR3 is TGTGCCAGCAGCCGAGAGGGTGTTTGGGGCGACTATGGCTACACCTTC. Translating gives CASSREGVWGDYGYTF.

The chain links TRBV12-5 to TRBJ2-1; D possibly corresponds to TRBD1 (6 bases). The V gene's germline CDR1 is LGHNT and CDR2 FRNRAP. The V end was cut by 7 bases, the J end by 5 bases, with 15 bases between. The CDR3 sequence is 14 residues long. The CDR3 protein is CASADRISNNEQFF. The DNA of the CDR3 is TGTGCTAGTGCCGACAGGATTAGCAACAATGAGCAGTTCTTC.

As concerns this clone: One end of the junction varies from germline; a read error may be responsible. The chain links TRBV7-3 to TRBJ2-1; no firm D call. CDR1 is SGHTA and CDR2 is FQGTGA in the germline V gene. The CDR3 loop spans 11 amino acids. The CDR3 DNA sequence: TGTGCCAGCAGCCAAGGATCAGAGCGGTTCTTC. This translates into CASSQGSERFF.

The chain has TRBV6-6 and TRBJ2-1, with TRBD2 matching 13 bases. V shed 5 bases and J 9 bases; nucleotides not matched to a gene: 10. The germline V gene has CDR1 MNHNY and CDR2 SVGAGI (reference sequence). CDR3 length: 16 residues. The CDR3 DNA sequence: TGTGCCAGCAGTCCCAGAGGACTAGCGGGAGATGGTGAGCAGTTCTTC. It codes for CASSPRGLAGDGEQFF.

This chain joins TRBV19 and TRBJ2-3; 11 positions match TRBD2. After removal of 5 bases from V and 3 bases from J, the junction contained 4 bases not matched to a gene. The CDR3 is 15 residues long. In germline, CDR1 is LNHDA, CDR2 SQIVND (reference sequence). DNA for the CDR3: TGTGCCAGTAGTCTGGGACTAGCGGAAACAGATACGCAGTATTTT. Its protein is CASSLGLAETDTQYF. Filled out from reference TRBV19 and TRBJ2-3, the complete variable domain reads DGGITQSPKYLFRKEGQNVTLSCEQNLNHDAMYWYRQDPGQGLRLIYYSQIVNDFQKGDIAEGYSVSREKKESFPLTVTSAQKNPTAFYLCASSLGLAETDTQYFGPGTRLTVL.

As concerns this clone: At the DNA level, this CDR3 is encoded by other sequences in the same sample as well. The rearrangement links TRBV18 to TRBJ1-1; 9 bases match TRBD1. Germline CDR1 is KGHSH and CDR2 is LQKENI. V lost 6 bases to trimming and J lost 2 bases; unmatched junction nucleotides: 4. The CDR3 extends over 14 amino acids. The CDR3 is CASSRDRDNTEAFF. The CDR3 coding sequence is TGTGCCAGCTCCCGGGACAGGGACAACACTGAAGCTTTCTTT.

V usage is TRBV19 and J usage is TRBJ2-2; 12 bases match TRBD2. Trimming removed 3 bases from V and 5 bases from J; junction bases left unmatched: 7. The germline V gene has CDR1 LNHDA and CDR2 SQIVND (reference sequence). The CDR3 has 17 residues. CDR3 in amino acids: CASSIPLAGGQTGELFF. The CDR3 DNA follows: TGTGCCAGTAGTATCCCACTAGCGGGAGGTCAGACCGGGGAGCTGTTTTTT.

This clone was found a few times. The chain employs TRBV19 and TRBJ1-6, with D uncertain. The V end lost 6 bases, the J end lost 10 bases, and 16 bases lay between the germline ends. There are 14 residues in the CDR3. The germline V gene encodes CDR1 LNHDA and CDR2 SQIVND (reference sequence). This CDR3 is CASSPRPPGSPLHF. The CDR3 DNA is TGTGCCAGTAGCCCCCGACCCCCGGGGTCACCCCTCCACTTT.

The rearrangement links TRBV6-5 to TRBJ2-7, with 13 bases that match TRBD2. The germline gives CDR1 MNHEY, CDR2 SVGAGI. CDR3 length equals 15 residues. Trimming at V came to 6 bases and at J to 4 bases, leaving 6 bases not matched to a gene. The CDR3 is CASSPRTSGSYEQYF. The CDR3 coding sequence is TGTGCCAGCAGCCCCCGGACTAGCGGGAGTTACGAGCAGTACTTC.

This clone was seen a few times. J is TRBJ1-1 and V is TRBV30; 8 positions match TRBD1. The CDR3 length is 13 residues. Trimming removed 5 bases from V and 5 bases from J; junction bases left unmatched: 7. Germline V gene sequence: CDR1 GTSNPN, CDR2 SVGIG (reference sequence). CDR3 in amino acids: CAWYRGYGTEAFF. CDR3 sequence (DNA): TGTGCCTGGTACAGGGGGTACGGGACTGAAGCTTTCTTT. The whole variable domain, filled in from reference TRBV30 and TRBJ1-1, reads SQTIHQWPATLVQPVGSPLSLECTVEGTSNPNLYWYRQAAGRGLQLLFYSVGIGQISSEVPQNLSASRPQDRQFILSSKKLLLSDSGFYLCAWYRGYGTEAFFGQGTRLTVV.

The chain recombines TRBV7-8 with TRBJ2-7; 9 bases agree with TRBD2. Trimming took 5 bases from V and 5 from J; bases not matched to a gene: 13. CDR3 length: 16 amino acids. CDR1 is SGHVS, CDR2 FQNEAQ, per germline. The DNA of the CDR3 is TGTGCCAGCAGCCCCGACCCTAGCGGGATATACCACGAGCAGTACTTC. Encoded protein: CASSPDPSGIYHEQYF.

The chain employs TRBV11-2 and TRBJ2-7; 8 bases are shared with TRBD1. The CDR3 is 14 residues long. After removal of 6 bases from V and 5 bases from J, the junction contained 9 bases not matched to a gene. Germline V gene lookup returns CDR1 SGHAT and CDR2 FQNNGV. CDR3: CASRPGQGSHEQYF. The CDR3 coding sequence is TGTGCCAGCAGACCAGGACAGGGTTCCCACGAGCAGTACTTC.

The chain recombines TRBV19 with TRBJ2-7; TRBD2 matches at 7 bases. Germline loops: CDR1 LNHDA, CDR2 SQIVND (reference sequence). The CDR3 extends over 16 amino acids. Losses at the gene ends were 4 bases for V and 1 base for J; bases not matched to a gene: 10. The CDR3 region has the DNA TGTGCCAGTAGTACCCGGGGGGTCCCGCTGTCCTACGAGCAGTACTTC. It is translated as CASSTRGVPLSYEQYF.

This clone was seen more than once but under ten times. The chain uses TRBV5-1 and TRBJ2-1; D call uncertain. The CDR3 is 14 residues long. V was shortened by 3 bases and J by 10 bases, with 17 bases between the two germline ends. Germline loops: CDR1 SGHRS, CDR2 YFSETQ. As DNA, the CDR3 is TGCGCCAGCAGCTCTGGTTCAATAAGCCGGGAGCAGTTCTTC. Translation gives CASSSGSISREQFF.

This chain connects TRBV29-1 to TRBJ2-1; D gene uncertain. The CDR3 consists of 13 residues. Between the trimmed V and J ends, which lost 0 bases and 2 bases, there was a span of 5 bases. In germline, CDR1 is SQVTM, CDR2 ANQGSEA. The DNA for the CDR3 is TGCAGCGTTGAAGACAGGACCTACAATGAGCAGTTCTTC. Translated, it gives CSVEDRTYNEQFF.

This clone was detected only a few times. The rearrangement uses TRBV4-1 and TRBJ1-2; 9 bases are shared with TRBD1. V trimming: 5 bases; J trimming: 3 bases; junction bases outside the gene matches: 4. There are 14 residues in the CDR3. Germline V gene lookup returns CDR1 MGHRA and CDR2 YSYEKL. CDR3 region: CASSIRQGDYGYTF. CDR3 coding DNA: TGCGCCAGCAGCATACGACAGGGGGACTATGGCTACACCTTC.